This T cell receptor beta chain is from a study of cytomegalovirus exposure and HLA in healthy donors. Sequencing was performed with immunoSEQ multiplex PCR; in TCRdb, only in-frame clones are kept and a portion is missing. The sample yields approximately 160,000 clones, less than 90% seen once. A note on this clone: Its antigen is currently unknown.

Trimming stripped 5 bases from V and 5 bases from J, with 16 bases between. This CDR3 spans 14 amino acids. In germline, CDR1 is MNHEY, CDR2 SVGAGI. Overall study findings and caveats: In vitro experiments confirmed that a few CMV-associated chains were specific for CMV antigens. Cytomegalovirus association was listed for 164 TCR beta chains.

This sequence originates from a young man in good health and CMV-seropositive. The sample consisted of PBMCs. V usage is TRBV6-5 and J usage is TRBJ2-7, with D possibly TRBD1 on 6 matching bases. CDR3: CASSTHHRVHEQYF. The CDR3, as DNA: TGTGCCAGCAGTACCCATCACAGGGTCCACGAGCAGTACTTC.